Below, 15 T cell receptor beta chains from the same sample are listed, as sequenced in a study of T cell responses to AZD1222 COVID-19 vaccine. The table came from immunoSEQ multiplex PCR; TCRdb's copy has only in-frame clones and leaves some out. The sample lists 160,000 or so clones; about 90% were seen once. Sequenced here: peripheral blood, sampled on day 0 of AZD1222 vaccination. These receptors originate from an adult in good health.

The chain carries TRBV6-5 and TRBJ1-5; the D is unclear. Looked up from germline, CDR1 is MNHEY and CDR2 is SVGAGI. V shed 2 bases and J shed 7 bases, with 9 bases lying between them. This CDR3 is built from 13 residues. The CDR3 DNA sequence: TGTGCCAGCAGTTACGGGGTGGACCAGCCCCAGCATTTT. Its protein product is CASSYGVDQPQHF.

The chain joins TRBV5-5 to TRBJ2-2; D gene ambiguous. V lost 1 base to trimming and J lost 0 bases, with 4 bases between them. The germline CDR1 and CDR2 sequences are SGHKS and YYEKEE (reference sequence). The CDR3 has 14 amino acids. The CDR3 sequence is CASSLTANTGELFF. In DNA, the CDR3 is TGTGCCAGCAGCTTGACAGCGAACACCGGGGAGCTGTTTTTT.

The CDR3 loop is CASRSAGTGFGRNTEAFF. In DNA, the CDR3 is TGTGCCAGCAGATCTGCCGGGACAGGGTTCGGGAGGAACACTGAAGCTTTCTTT. The chain employs TRBV7-9 and TRBJ1-1; 9 nucleotides line up with TRBD1. Looked up from germline, CDR1 is SEHNR and CDR2 is FQNEAQ (reference sequence). The CDR3 sequence is 18 residues long. Unmatched junction bases numbered 15, after V lost 6 bases and J lost 1 base.

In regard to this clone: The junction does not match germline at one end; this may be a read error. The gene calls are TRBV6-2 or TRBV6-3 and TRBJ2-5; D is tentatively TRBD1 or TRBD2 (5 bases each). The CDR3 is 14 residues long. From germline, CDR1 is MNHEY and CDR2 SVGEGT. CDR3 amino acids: CASGYSGPQETQYF. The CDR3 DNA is TGTGCCAGCGGTTATTCGGGACCACAAGAGACCCAGTACTTC.

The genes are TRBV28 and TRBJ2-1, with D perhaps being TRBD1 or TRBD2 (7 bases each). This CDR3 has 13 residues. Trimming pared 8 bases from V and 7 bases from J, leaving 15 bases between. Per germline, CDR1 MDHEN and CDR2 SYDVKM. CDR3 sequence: CASGRGHVNEQFF. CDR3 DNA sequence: TGTGCCAGCGGGAGGGGGCATGTAAATGAGCAGTTCTTC.

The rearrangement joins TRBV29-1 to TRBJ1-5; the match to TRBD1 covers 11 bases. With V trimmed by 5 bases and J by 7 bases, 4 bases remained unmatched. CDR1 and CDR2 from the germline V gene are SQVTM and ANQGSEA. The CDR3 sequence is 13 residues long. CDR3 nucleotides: TGCAGCGTTCAAGGGACAGGGGGACAGCCCCAGCATTTT. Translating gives CSVQGTGGQPQHF.

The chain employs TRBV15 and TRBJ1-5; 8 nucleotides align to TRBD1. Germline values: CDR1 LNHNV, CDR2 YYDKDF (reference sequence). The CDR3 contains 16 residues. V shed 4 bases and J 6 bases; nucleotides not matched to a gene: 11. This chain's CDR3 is CATSKNDRGRAQPQHF. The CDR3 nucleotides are TGTGCCACCAGCAAGAATGACAGGGGTCGGGCTCAGCCCCAGCATTTT.

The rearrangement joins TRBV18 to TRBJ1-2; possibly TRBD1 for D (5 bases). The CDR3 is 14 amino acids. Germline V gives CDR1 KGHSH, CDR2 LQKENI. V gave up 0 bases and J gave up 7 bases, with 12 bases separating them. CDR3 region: CASSPPEQGAGYTF. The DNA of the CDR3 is TGTGCCAGCTCACCACCCGAGCAGGGCGCTGGCTACACCTTC.

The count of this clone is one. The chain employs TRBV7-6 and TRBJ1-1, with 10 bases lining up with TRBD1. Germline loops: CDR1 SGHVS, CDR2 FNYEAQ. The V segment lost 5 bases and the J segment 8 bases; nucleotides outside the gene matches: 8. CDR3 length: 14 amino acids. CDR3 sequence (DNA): TGTGCCAGCAGCATGAGACAGGGGGCCTCAGAAGCTTTCTTT. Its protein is CASSMRQGASEAFF.

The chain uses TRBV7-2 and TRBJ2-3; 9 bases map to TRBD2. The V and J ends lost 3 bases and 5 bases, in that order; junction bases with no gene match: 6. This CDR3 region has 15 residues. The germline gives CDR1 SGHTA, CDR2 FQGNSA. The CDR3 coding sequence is TGTGCCAGCAGCTTGCGGGAGGGCCTCAGAGATACGCAGTATTTT. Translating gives CASSLREGLRDTQYF.

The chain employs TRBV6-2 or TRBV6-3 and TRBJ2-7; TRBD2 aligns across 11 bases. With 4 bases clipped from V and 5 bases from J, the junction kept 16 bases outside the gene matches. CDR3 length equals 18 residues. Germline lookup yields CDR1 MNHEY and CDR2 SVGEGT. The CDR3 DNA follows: TGTGCCAGCAGTTTCCTTAGCGGGAGGGCCTCCCAAAGGAACGAGCAGTACTTC. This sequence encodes CASSFLSGRASQRNEQYF.

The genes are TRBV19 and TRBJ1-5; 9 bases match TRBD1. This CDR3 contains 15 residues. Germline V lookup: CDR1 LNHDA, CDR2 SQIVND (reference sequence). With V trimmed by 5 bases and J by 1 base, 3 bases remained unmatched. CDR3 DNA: TGTGCCAGTAGTGCCGGACAGGGGAGCAATCAGCCCCAGCATTTT. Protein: CASSAGQGSNQPQHF.

The CDR3 DNA reads as TGTGCCATCAGGGGGACAGGCGCTAAAGAGACCCAGTACTTC. Amino acid sequence: CAIRGTGAKETQYF. This chain uses TRBV10-3 with TRBJ2-5, with 8 positions matching TRBD1. CDR1 and CDR2 from the germline V gene are ENHRY and SYGVKD. J gave up 3 bases and V 6 bases, and 6 bases lay outside the gene matches. The CDR3 consists of 14 residues.

For the CDR3, the DNA is TGCAGCGTTGAAGGGACTAGCGGGAGTCGTACAGATACGCAGTATTTT. It specifies CSVEGTSGSRTDTQYF. The V and J genes are TRBV29-1 and TRBJ2-3, with 13 bases that match TRBD2. The ends lost 1 base at V and 3 bases at J; junction bases unmatched: 4. Germline assignment: CDR1 SQVTM and CDR2 ANQGSEA. The CDR3 sequence is 16 residues long.

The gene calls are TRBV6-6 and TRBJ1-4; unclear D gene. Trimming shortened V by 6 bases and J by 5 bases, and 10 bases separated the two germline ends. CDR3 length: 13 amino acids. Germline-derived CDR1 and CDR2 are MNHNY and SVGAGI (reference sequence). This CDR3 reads CASSPGLNEKLFF. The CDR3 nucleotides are TGTGCCAGCAGCCCCGGTTTAAATGAAAAACTGTTTTTT.